This section outlines one TCR beta chain sequence together with its context. What it recognizes is unknown. This sample was taken from a study of cytomegalovirus exposure and HLA in healthy donors. Points from the study as a whole: TCR beta V- and J-gene trimming, according to a later analysis, was linked to a missense DCLRE1C variant. Common viral pathogens (according to a later analysis) appeared linked to several of the most significant clusters.

Use of 60 Vbeta and 13 Jbeta primers characterized the PCR. Produced via immunoSEQ multiplex PCR; TCRdb's table is partial and in-frame only. Altogether about 190,000 clones are present, 80% to 85% being singletons, with the ten largest covering approximately 2%. Sequencing was carried out using PBMCs. The sequence was collected from a woman between 18 and 29 years old in good health and CMV-seropositive.

DNA for the CDR3: TGTGCCAGCAGGCGGGGGTACGAGCAGTACTTC. It is translated as CASRRGYEQYF. The chain couples TRBV6-5 to TRBJ2-7; 7 nucleotides line up with TRBD2. The CDR3 spans 11 residues. The V gene end was trimmed by 6 bases and the J gene end by 4 bases; junction bases not matched to a gene: 0. Germline V gives CDR1 MNHEY, CDR2 SVGAGI.